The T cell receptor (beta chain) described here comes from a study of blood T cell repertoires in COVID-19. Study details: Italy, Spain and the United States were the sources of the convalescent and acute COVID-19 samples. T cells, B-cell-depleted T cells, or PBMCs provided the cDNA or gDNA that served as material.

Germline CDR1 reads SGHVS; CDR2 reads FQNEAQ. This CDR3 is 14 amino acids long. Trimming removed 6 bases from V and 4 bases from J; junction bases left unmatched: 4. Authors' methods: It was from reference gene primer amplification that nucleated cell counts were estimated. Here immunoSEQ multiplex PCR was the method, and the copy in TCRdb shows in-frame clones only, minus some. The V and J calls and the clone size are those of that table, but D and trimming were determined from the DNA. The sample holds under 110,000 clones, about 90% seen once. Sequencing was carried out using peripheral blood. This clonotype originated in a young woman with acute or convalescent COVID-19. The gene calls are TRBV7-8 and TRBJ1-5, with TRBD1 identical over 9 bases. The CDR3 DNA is TGTGCCAGCAGTAGACAGGGGGTAAATCAGCCCCAGCATTTT. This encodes CASSRQGVNQPQHF.